A selection of T cell receptor beta chains follows, all from one sample in a study of siplizumab effects on memory and regulatory T cells. Clones were sequenced by immunoSEQ multiplex PCR, and TCRdb holds only the in-frame ones, with some missing. Of approximately 110,000 clones in the sample, approximately 94% were seen once. Sequencing was carried out using CD4+ T cells sorted from blood. The origin of the receptors is a human donor in good health. CDR3s include the opening cysteine and the closing phenylalanine or tryptophan. Fields, in order: J gene, V gene, clone size, D gene, CDR3 protein, CDR3 DNA. D genes are given only for firm matches. Size is omitted from some rows. Given values are once, few, many or a class for expanded clones.

>TRBJ1-5|TRBV19|NA|NA
CASSTLRGADHSNQPQHF
TGTGCCAGTAGTACCCTTCGGGGGGCCGATCATAGCAATCAGCCCCAGCATTTT
>TRBJ1-1|TRBV7-9|NA|TRBD1
CASSQQGAPAFF
TGTGCCAGCAGTCAACAGGGGGCCCCAGCTTTCTTT
>TRBJ2-1|TRBV18|NA|NA
CASSPRGHEQFF
TGTGCCAGCTCACCACGGGGGCATGAGCAGTTCTTC
>TRBJ1-2|TRBV2|NA|TRBD1
CASSVDRGYGYTF
TGTGCCAGCAGCGTGGACAGGGGCTATGGCTACACCTTC
>TRBJ1-4|TRBV6-1|NA|NA
CASSVGITNEKLFF
TGTGCCAGCAGCGTAGGGATAACTAATGAAAAACTGTTTTTT
>TRBJ2-2|TRBV7-9|NA|TRBD2
CASSSYSGISGELFF
TGTGCCAGCAGCTCCTATAGCGGGATCTCCGGGGAGCTGTTTTTT
>TRBJ1-2|TRBV5-1|NA|TRBD1
CASSLDARGNYGYTF
TGCGCCAGCAGCTTGGACGCCAGGGGGAACTATGGCTACACCTTC
>TRBJ1-1|TRBV11-1|few|TRBD1
CASSKRQGNTEAFF
TGTGCCAGCAGCAAGAGACAGGGGAACACTGAAGCTTTCTTT
>TRBJ1-2|TRBV5-4|NA|TRBD1
CASSPGQNPNYGYTF
TGTGCCAGCAGCCCGGGACAGAACCCTAACTATGGCTACACCTTC
>TRBJ2-3|TRBV6-5|NA|TRBD2
CASSYSDFAGGKPQYF
TGTGCCAGCAGTTACTCGGACTTCGCGGGAGGAAAGCCGCAGTATTTT
>TRBJ2-2|TRBV5-1|NA|TRBD1
CASSLWDRSPYANTGELFF
TGCGCCAGCAGCTTGTGGGACAGGTCCCCTTACGCGAACACCGGGGAGCTGTTTTTT
>TRBJ2-7|TRBV5-1|NA|TRBD2
CASSLGTSGGAYEQYF
TGCGCCAGCAGCTTGGGGACTAGCGGGGGGGCCTACGAGCAGTACTTC
>TRBJ1-4|TRBV5-4|NA|NA
CASSFFGQGPEKLFF
TGTGCCAGCAGCTTTTTCGGTCAGGGACCCGAAAAACTGTTTTTT
>TRBJ2-5|TRBV9|NA|TRBD2
CASSVAGRELETQYF
TGTGCCAGCAGCGTAGCGGGGCGGGAGTTGGAGACCCAGTACTTC
>TRBJ2-3|TRBV7-3|NA|NA
CASSFTGTPGTDTQYF
TGTGCCAGCAGCTTCACCGGGACCCCGGGGACAGATACGCAGTATTTT
>TRBJ1-2|TRBV5-5|NA|NA
CASSRAPEAYGYTF
TGTGCCAGCAGCCGGGCTCCAGAGGCTTATGGCTACACCTTC
>TRBJ2-2|TRBV5-1|NA|TRBD1
CASSASPGQGFGELFF
TGCGCCAGCAGCGCGAGCCCGGGACAGGGGTTCGGGGAGCTGTTTTTT
>TRBJ2-5|TRBV14|NA|NA
CASSGGRAQYF
TGTGCCAGCAGTGGGGGACGGGCCCAGTACTTC
>TRBJ1-2|TRBV28|NA|NA
CASITDYGYTF
TGTGCCAGCATCACGGACTATGGCTACACCTTC
>TRBJ2-7|TRBV25-1|NA|TRBD1
CASSASPGTGHYEQYF
TGTGCCAGCAGTGCCTCCCCCGGGACAGGGCACTACGAGCAGTACTTC
>TRBJ1-1|TRBV19|NA|TRBD1
CASSRTGGNTEAFF
TGTGCCAGTAGTAGGACAGGGGGGAACACTGAAGCTTTCTTT
>TRBJ2-1|TRBV10-3|once|NA
CAISESGEAYNEQFF
TGTGCCATCAGTGAGTCGGGGGAGGCCTACAATGAGCAGTTCTTC
>TRBJ2-3|TRBV2|NA|NA
CASSAPSGYTDTQYF
TGTGCCAGCAGTGCCCCCAGCGGTTACACAGATACGCAGTATTTT
>TRBJ2-1|TRBV19|NA|NA
CASSTPGGGVSRSNEQFF
TGTGCCAGTAGTACCCCGGGGGGCGGGGTCTCCAGGTCCAATGAGCAGTTCTTC
>TRBJ2-7|TRBV2|few|TRBD1
CASRDRSSSYEQYF
TGTGCCAGCAGGGACAGGTCGAGCTCCTACGAGCAGTACTTC
>TRBJ2-1|TRBV4-1|NA|TRBD2
CASSPSSGRASYNEQFF
TGCGCCAGCAGCCCCTCTAGCGGGAGGGCCTCCTACAATGAGCAGTTCTTC
>TRBJ2-1|TRBV7-9|NA|NA
CASSLNLF
TGTGCCAGCAGCTTAAACCTCTTC
>TRBJ2-7|TRBV6-5|once|NA
CASSVDTSYEQYF
TGTGCCAGCAGCGTCGACACCTCCTACGAGCAGTACTTC